Included here is one T cell receptor beta chain sequence, with context. Its antigen specificity is not known. Qualities for individual bases were not recorded, and no much larger clone is one base off. At the junction V is shortened by 4 bases and J by 3 bases, with 12 bases in between. From the cysteine up to the phenylalanine, the CDR3 has a length of 13 residues. Only the CDR3 region is kept as DNA, spanning 39 bases read in frame from base 1. Taken from the germline V gene, the CDR1 and CDR2 loops are SQVTM and ANQGSEA. The data were taken from a study of blood T cell repertoires in COVID-19 (dated by TCRdb to 2020 to 2022). A note on the overall study: The collaborator samples originated in the United States, Italy and Spain and spanned the acute and convalescent phases of COVID-19. The dataset comprised deeply sampled blood TCRbeta repertoires from subjects exposed to, actively infected with, or recovered from COVID-19. The samples were drawn from two sources: the first 160 participants of the ongoing ImmuneRACE study, and 1,200 or so subjects contributed by 6 global collaborators. The repertoires were made available in a free public database intended to serve as a resource for research on the immune response to SARS-CoV-2. The material from the prospective study consisted of cDNA or gDNA derived from T cells, B-cell-depleted T cells, or PBMCs. Nearly every sample came with metadata listing a de-identified subject ID, COVID-19 status, age in years and sex. Where available, HLA class I and class II types were taken from metadata supplied by the sample provider and were not determined by assay-based typing. Study-level results and caveats: The amount of clinical and demographic metadata varied by source and participant and was provided uncurated.

TCRbeta CDR3 regions were amplified from genomic DNA by means of the immunoSEQ Assay, a bias-controlled multiplex PCR. The paper's data handling went like this. The number of nucleated cells in each sample was estimated from the amplification of reference gene primers within the assay. Sequence reads were collapsed and filtered to measure the absolute abundance of every unique TCRbeta CDR3 rearrangement. Productive Simpson clonality was computed per sample as the square root of Simpson's diversity index over productive rearrangements. TCRdb obtained this table from immuneACCESS and retained in-frame rearrangements with V and J assigned. These tables miss some clones; where compared with another copy, unresolved V genes account for less than half of the shortfall, and the remainder is unexplained. That table supplies the V and J calls and clone size; D and trimming were determined from the DNA. Counted in this sample were some 76,000 clones; 85% to 90% of them appeared once. In total, the top ten clones hold around 0.6% of the sample.

Each collaborating institution followed its own protocols to collect whole blood in K2EDTA tubes. Collaborator samples were shipped for TCRbeta analysis as frozen whole blood, isolated PBMCs, or DNA extracted from either sample type. The chain employs TRBV29-1 and TRBJ1-2; a tentative D match to TRBD1 spans 5 bases. Sequencing was carried out using peripheral blood. The receptor was derived from a man aged 60-69 years with acute or convalescent COVID-19. This receptor carries the CDR3 CSVAGIVDYGYTF. The nucleotide sequence reads as follows: TGCAGCGTTGCAGGGATAGTGGACTATGGCTACACCTTC. Full variable domain (CDR3 extended with the reference TRBV29-1 and TRBJ1-2 proteins): SAVISQKPSRDICQRGTSLTIQCQVDSQVTMMFWYRQQPGQSLTLIATANQGSEATYESGFVIDKFPISRPNLTFSTLTVSNMSPEDSSIYLCSVAGIVDYGYTFGSGTRLTVV.